The TCR beta chain under discussion was sequenced for a study of STAT5B mutations in CD4+ large granular lymphocyte leukemia. Only one count was recorded for this clone. Data came from immunoSEQ multiplex PCR; TCRdb stores just in-frame clones and leaves some out. In the table there are about 35,000 clones, around 81% of which are singletons. There are 17 residues in the CDR3. Sequenced: CD4+ T cells from blood buffy coats. The V call is TRBV21-1, the J call TRBJ1-1; TRBD1 is the table's D call, not checked against the DNA. TRBV21-1 corresponds to a pseudogene. This receptor was identified in a human donor in good health. This CDR3 reads CASSLRDSGSLNTEAFF. The CDR3 nucleotides are TGTGCCAGCAGCCTCCGGGACAGCGGTTCATTAAACACTGAAGCTTTCTTT.